Each of the 14 T cell receptor beta chains below was sequenced from the same sample in a study of beta chain features in type 1 diabetes. The whole isolated RNA underwent reverse transcription, so sequencing captured expressed TCRB transcripts. The repertoire was sequenced with immunoSEQ multiplex PCR; TCRdb's copy has only in-frame clones and lacks some. This table holds hundreds of thousands of clones, around 12% found once. Sequenced: naive CD4+ T cells from blood. These receptors were collected from a man aged 18 to 29 in good health.

This clone has a handful of counts. The chain is built from TRBV5-1 and TRBJ2-2; 7 nucleotides align to TRBD1. V shed 3 bases, J shed 5 bases, and the junction held 4 bases outside the gene matches. This CDR3 is 14 amino acids long. Per the germline V gene, CDR1 is SGHRS and CDR2 is YFSETQ. CDR3 DNA sequence: TGCGCCAGCAGCTGGGGGACAGAGACCGGGGAGCTGTTTTTT. Protein: CASSWGTETGELFF.

This clone was seen a single time. V and J are TRBV5-6 and TRBJ2-7; D uncertain. The germline gives CDR1 SGHDT, CDR2 YYEEEE. V dropped 0 bases and J dropped 3 bases, with 10 bases sitting between them. The CDR3 covers 14 residues. CDR3 protein: CASSLAPVYYEQYF. In DNA, the CDR3 is TGTGCCAGCAGCTTGGCACCGGTTTACTACGAGCAGTACTTC.

The chain is built from TRBV10-3 and TRBJ2-3; 16 bases line up with TRBD2. CDR1 is ENHRY and CDR2 is SYGVKD in the germline V gene. CDR3 length: 19 amino acids. Losses at the gene ends were 6 bases for V and 2 bases for J; bases not matched to a gene: 11. For the CDR3, the DNA is TGTGCCATCAGACCGGGACTAGCGGGAGGGCATGACTCCACAGATACGCAGTATTTT. Translating it yields CAIRPGLAGGHDSTDTQYF.

This clone has a handful of counts. V and J are TRBV5-8 and TRBJ1-2; 8 bases agree with TRBD1. The CDR3 has 16 amino acids. The V segment lost 3 bases and the J segment 1 base; nucleotides outside the gene matches: 8. Germline CDR1 SGHTS, CDR2 YDEGEE. CDR3 sequence: CASSSQRQGFNYGYTF. Here the CDR3 DNA reads TGTGCCAGCAGCTCACAGAGACAGGGGTTTAACTATGGCTACACCTTC.

The J gene is TRBJ2-7, the V gene TRBV15, with 7 bases lining up with TRBD1. Germline V CDR1 and CDR2: LNHNV, YYDKDF (reference sequence). There are 17 residues in the CDR3. J was trimmed by 3 bases and V by 0 bases; bases with no gene match: 11. CDR3 DNA sequence: TGTGCCACCAGCAGAGATTTGGGCTGGGACAGTATCTACGAGCAGTACTTC. Translated, it gives CATSRDLGWDSIYEQYF.

The V and J genes are TRBV29-1 and TRBJ1-5; 8 positions agree with TRBD1. Germline CDR1 reads SQVTM; CDR2 reads ANQGSEA. CDR3 size: 14 residues. V gave up 4 bases and J gave up 6 bases; unmatched junction bases: 8. This CDR3 reads CSVVLQGASQPQHF. In DNA form, the CDR3 reads TGCAGCGTTGTGCTCCAGGGGGCGAGTCAGCCCCAGCATTTT.

This clone appeared a few times. The gene calls are TRBV28 and TRBJ1-2; TRBD1 agrees at 8 bases. J gave up 8 bases and V 7 bases, and 6 bases lay outside the gene matches. The germline gives CDR1 MDHEN, CDR2 SYDVKM. The CDR3 contains 12 residues. The CDR3 nucleotides read TGTGCCAGCACAATAGACAGGGGAGGCTACACCTTC. It yields the protein CASTIDRGGYTF.

This clone was seen a few times. CDR3 residues: CASSFVNPEGLFF. CDR3 nucleotides: TGTGCCAGCAGTTTCGTTAACCCAGAGGGACTGTTTTTT. The V gene is TRBV28, the J gene TRBJ1-4; D is unclear. The CDR3 is 13 residues long. Germline values: CDR1 MDHEN, CDR2 SYDVKM. V was trimmed by 3 bases and J by 13 bases, leaving 15 bases between them. The entire variable domain, with the rest obtained from reference TRBV28 and TRBJ1-4, is as follows: DVKVTQSSRYLVKRTGEKVFLECVQDMDHENMFWYRQDPGLGLRLIYFSYDVKMKEKGDIPEGYSVSREKKERFSLILESASTNQTSMYLCASSFVNPEGLFFGSGTQLSVL.

The chain employs TRBV18 and TRBJ2-4; D may be TRBD2 (6 bases). This CDR3 spans 17 amino acids. Deletions cut 2 bases from V and 3 bases from J, with 17 bases between. From germline, CDR1 is KGHSH and CDR2 LQKENI. CDR3 sequence: CASSPASGGPGKNIQYF. The DNA of the CDR3 is TGTGCCAGCTCACCAGCTTCTGGAGGGCCGGGCAAAAACATTCAGTACTTC.

This clone has just a few counts. This rearrangement joins TRBV30 to TRBJ1-5, with TRBD1 identical over 12 bases. V was pared by 3 bases and J by 6 bases, with 9 bases of the junction left unmatched. This CDR3 spans 16 amino acids. Germline V gene data show CDR1 as GTSNPN and CDR2 as SVGIG (reference sequence). The DNA of the CDR3 is TGTGCCTGGAGGGATCACGGGGGACAGGGGGCTCAGCCCCAGCATTTT. Translating it yields CAWRDHGGQGAQPQHF.

The rearrangement links TRBV9 to TRBJ2-7, with a weak D call TRBD1 (5 bases). From germline, CDR1 is SGDLS and CDR2 YYNGEE. The V end was cut by 0 bases, the J end by 6 bases, with 10 bases between. The CDR3 is 13 amino acids. DNA for the CDR3: TGTGCCAGCAGCGTAGTACCTCAGGGCGAGCAGTACTTC. Its translation is CASSVVPQGEQYF.

The chain uses TRBV19 and TRBJ1-1; tentatively, D is TRBD1 (5 bases). The CDR3 spans 13 residues. V was pared by 5 bases and J by 4 bases, with 11 bases between. In germline, CDR1 is LNHDA, CDR2 SQIVND (reference sequence). The CDR3 DNA follows: TGTGCCAGTAGTTCCCCCCAGGGCACTGAAGCTTTCTTT. It encodes CASSSPQGTEAFF.

CDR3 in amino acids: CASSPPWSGDYGYTF. CDR3 bases: TGTGCCAGCAGCCCACCCTGGTCAGGGGACTATGGCTACACCTTC. The J gene is TRBJ1-2, the V gene TRBV7-9; TRBD1 might be the D (6 bases). The germline V gene encodes CDR1 SEHNR and CDR2 FQNEAQ (reference sequence). Trimming pared 5 bases from V and 3 bases from J, leaving 16 bases between. The CDR3 contains 15 residues.

The chain employs TRBV5-4 and TRBJ1-2, with a weak D call TRBD1 (6 bases). Trimming removed 4 bases from V and 2 bases from J, with 12 bases in between. CDR1 is SGHNT, CDR2 YYREEE, per germline (reference sequence). The CDR3 is 14 residues long. The CDR3 bases are TGTGCCAGCAGCCCCCGGGACACGAACTATGGCTACACCTTC. Amino acids: CASSPRDTNYGYTF.